Listed below are T cell receptor beta chains from one sample, sequenced in a study of T cells after yellow fever vaccination. TCRdb used MiXCR to reprocess the 5' RACE reads, holding one entry per CDR3 protein. The sample has around 49,000 distinct CDR3 sequences, 6.8% seen once. Sequencing used CD8+ T cells not binding an NS4B(214-222) dextramer, sorted from PBMCs, obtained 45 days after the yellow fever booster vaccination. The receptors come from a young man who received the YFV17D yellow fever vaccine. Both conserved end residues are part of each CDR3. The D gene is left open where the match is weak. Some rows mark clone size as missing; the rest say once, few, many or name a class of expanded clone.

CDR3	DNA	size	J	V	D
CASSYSLAGVSGELFF	TGTGCCAGCAGTTACTCGCTAGCGGGAGTATCAGGGGAGCTGTTTTTT	many	TRBJ2-2	TRBV6-2/TRBV6-3	TRBD2
CASSHSGSGTGELFF	TGCGCCAGCAGCCATAGCGGGAGTGGGACCGGGGAGCTGTTTTTT	many	TRBJ2-2	TRBV5-1	TRBD2
CAWSDQHPEETQYF	TGTGCCTGGAGTGACCAGCACCCCGAAGAGACCCAGTACTTC	many	TRBJ2-5	TRBV30	-
CSASYLGTYEQYF	TGCAGTGCTAGTTATCTGGGAACCTACGAGCAGTACTTC	-	TRBJ2-7	TRBV20-1	-
CASSQDGEYNEQFF	TGCGCCAGCAGCCAAGACGGGGAGTACAATGAGCAGTTCTTC	many	TRBJ2-1	TRBV4-1	-
CASSLRLAGSTDTQYF	TGCGCCAGCAGCTTGAGACTAGCGGGAAGCACAGATACGCAGTATTTT	many	TRBJ2-3	TRBV5-1	TRBD2
CASSDSSGRALGEQFF	TGTGCCAGCAGTGACTCAAGCGGGAGGGCCCTCGGTGAGCAGTTCTTC	many	TRBJ2-1	TRBV6-4	TRBD2
CAISEGAGWNTEAFF	TGTGCCATCAGTGAAGGGGCAGGGTGGAACACTGAAGCTTTCTTT	many	TRBJ1-1	TRBV10-3	-
CASSRMYGTSGNYEQFF	TGTGCCAGCAGCCGGATGTACGGGACTAGCGGGAATTATGAGCAGTTCTTC	many	TRBJ2-1	TRBV14	TRBD2
CASSLVSYEQYF	TGCGCCAGCAGCTTGGTCAGCTACGAGCAGTACTTC	many	TRBJ2-7	TRBV5-1	-
CASSLGASGSNEQFF	TGTGCCAGCAGCTTAGGGGCTAGCGGGAGCAATGAGCAGTTCTTC	many	TRBJ2-1	TRBV7-9	TRBD2
CASSPLANHGTTPYNEQFF	TGTGCCAGCAGCCCTCTAGCTAACCATGGGACAACGCCCTACAATGAGCAGTTCTTC	many	TRBJ2-1	TRBV11-2	-
CASSAEPSLAYEQYF	TGTGCCAGCAGTGCGGAGCCGTCATTAGCCTACGAGCAGTACTTC	many	TRBJ2-7	TRBV6-2/TRBV6-3	-
CASRGANVLTF	TGTGCCAGCAGGGGGGCCAACGTCCTGACTTTC	many	TRBJ2-6	TRBV6-5	-
CASSLVGSGYTGELFF	TGTGCCAGCAGCTTAGTGGGGAGCGGGTACACCGGGGAGCTGTTTTTT	many	TRBJ2-2	TRBV11-1	-
CASSYSTFSSSGANVLTF	TGTGCCAGCAGTTACAGCACATTTTCGAGCTCTGGGGCCAACGTCCTGACTTTC	-	TRBJ2-6	TRBV6-5	-
CATVGGSGDEQFF	TGTGCCACGGTAGGGGGGAGTGGGGATGAGCAGTTCTTC	many	TRBJ2-1	TRBV15	-
CASSPTGASLYEQYF	TGTGCCAGCAGTCCGACAGGGGCCTCTCTCTACGAGCAGTACTTC	many	TRBJ2-7	TRBV5-5	TRBD1
CASSLDTGKETQYF	TGTGCCAGCAGTTTAGATACAGGGAAAGAGACCCAGTACTTC	many	TRBJ2-5	TRBV12-3/TRBV12-4	-
CASSTKNIQYF	TGTGCCAGTAGTACGAAAAACATTCAGTACTTC	-	TRBJ2-4	TRBV19	-
CASSLEAGPEQYF	TGTGCCAGCAGCTTAGAGGCGGGACCCGAGCAGTACTTC	many	TRBJ2-7	TRBV7-2	-
CAWKRWDEQYF	TGTGCCTGGAAGAGGTGGGACGAGCAGTACTTC	many	TRBJ2-7	TRBV30	-
CASTGSSGAGAYEQYF	TGTGCCAGCACAGGATCCTCGGGAGCGGGAGCCTACGAGCAGTACTTC	-	TRBJ2-7	TRBV6-5	TRBD2
CSVTREYRLYGYTF	TGCAGCGTAACGAGGGAGTACAGGTTGTATGGCTACACCTTC	many	TRBJ1-2	TRBV29-1	-
CASGDLFGRRDEQYF	TGTGCCAGCGGGGATCTTTTCGGGAGACGGGACGAGCAGTACTTC	many	TRBJ2-7	TRBV27	-
CASSPTLGDGYTF	TGCGCCAGCAGCCCCACCTTGGGGGATGGCTACACCTTC	many	TRBJ1-2	TRBV5-1	-
CASSYGTGDWSEQYF	TGTGCCAGCAGCTACGGGACAGGGGATTGGTCCGAGCAGTACTTC	many	TRBJ2-7	TRBV11-2	TRBD1
CATFGANVLTF	TGTGCCACCTTTGGGGCCAACGTCCTGACTTTC	few	TRBJ2-6	TRBV24-1	-
CASSLDWGTGGTDTQYF	TGTGCCAGCAGCTTAGATTGGGGGACAGGGGGCACAGATACGCAGTATTTT	many	TRBJ2-3	TRBV11-2	TRBD1
CASSVDRANYGYTF	TGTGCCAGCAGTGTGGACAGGGCTAACTATGGCTACACCTTC	few	TRBJ1-2	TRBV6-1	TRBD1
CASSALTDYNEQFF	TGTGCCAGCAGCGCTTTGACTGATTACAATGAGCAGTTCTTC	many	TRBJ2-1	TRBV7-9	-
CASSYEEGRSNTEAFF	TGTGCCAGCAGTTACGAGGAGGGAAGGTCGAACACTGAAGCTTTCTTT	many	TRBJ1-1	TRBV6-5	-
CSVGSDKVPEAFF	TGCAGCGTTGGGTCGGACAAGGTACCTGAAGCTTTCTTT	-	TRBJ1-1	TRBV29-1	-
CATSEPGQGLSAETQYF	TGTGCCACCAGTGAGCCGGGACAGGGTTTGTCGGCAGAGACCCAGTACTTC	many	TRBJ2-5	TRBV24-1	TRBD1
CASSPSQGRDTQYF	TGTGCCAGCAGCCCCAGCCAGGGCCGCGATACGCAGTATTTT	many	TRBJ2-3	TRBV6-1	-
CASSPGLAGGELFF	TGTGCCAGCAGCCCGGGACTAGCGGGCGGGGAGCTGTTTTTT	many	TRBJ2-2	TRBV27	TRBD2
CASSQDSGNEQYF	TGTGCCAGCAGCCAAGATAGCGGGAACGAGCAGTACTTC	many	TRBJ2-7	TRBV3-1	TRBD2
CASSKTRRRWRAKNIQYF	TGTGCCAGCAGCAAAACCCGCCGTCGCTGGCGAGCCAAAAACATTCAGTACTTC	many	TRBJ2-4	TRBV21-1	-
CSAADRGSYSNQPQHF	TGCAGTGCTGCCGACAGGGGGAGTTATAGCAATCAGCCCCAGCATTTT	few	TRBJ1-5	TRBV20-1	TRBD1
CSVEGGRSPYEQYF	TGCAGCGTTGAAGGCGGGCGCTCCCCCTACGAGCAGTACTTC	many	TRBJ2-7	TRBV29-1	-